This TCR beta chain appears in the sequencing data of a study of cytomegalovirus exposure and HLA in healthy donors. General study results and limits: Rare TCR sequences predominated, though certain public TCRs were found in many donors.

Concerning this clone: The antigen is unknown.

PCR amplification relied on 60 Vbeta primers (plus 13 Jbeta primers). The data were produced by immunoSEQ multiplex PCR, yet TCRdb's version contains in-frame clones alone and is incomplete. The table records over 150,000 clones, roughly 80% of them present only once. CDR3 length: 17 residues. Germline assignment: CDR1 SNHLY and CDR2 FYNNEI. The J segment lost 0 bases and the V segment lost 5 bases, leaving 9 bases of the junction unmatched. This cohort consisted of healthy bone marrow donors. Sequences were obtained from PBMCs. V is TRBV2 and J is TRBJ2-1; 8 nucleotides agree with TRBD2. The receptor's source is a man aged 30-40 years in good health and CMV-seropositive. This CDR3 is CASSREAGVPSYNEQFF. CDR3 DNA: TGTGCCAGCAGTAGAGAAGCGGGGGTACCCTCCTACAATGAGCAGTTCTTC. Using reference TRBV2 and TRBJ2-1 for the parts outside the CDR3, the full variable domain is EPEVTQTPSHQVTQMGQEVILRCVPISNHLYFYWYRQILGQKVEFLVSFYNNEISEKSEIFDDQFSVERPDGSNFTLKIRSTKLEDSAMYFCASSREAGVPSYNEQFFGPGTRLTVL.